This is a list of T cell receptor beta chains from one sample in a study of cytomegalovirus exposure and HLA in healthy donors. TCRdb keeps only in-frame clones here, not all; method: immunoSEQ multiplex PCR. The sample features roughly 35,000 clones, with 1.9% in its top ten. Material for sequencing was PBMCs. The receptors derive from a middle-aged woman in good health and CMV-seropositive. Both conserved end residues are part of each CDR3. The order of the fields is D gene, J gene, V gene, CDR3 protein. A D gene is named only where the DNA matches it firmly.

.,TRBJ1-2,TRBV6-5,CASSWGEFNYGYTF
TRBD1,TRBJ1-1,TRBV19,CASRTPDRGRGSTEAFF
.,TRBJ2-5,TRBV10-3,CAISESGREKTQYF
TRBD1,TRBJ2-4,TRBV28,CASSYPGQGTKNIQYF
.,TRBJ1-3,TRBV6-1,CASKASLSGNTIYF
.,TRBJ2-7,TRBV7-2,CASSLGPRDYEQYF
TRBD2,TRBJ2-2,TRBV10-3,CAILAGGPDTGELFF
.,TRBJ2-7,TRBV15,CATSGSQGSYEQYF
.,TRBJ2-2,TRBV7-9,CASSSGYTGELFF
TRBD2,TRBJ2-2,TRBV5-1,CASSLRGGTYTGELFF
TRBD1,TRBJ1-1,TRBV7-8,CASSLDRTGRNTEAFF
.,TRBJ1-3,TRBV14,CASSQVGNSGNTIYF
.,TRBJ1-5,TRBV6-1,CASSEGRSPNQPQHF
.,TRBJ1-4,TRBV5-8,CASSSAAGSGPEKLFF
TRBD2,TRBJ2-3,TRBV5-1,CASSFRSGRAFSTDTQYF
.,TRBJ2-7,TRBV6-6,CASSDKFSGEQYF
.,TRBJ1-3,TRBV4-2,CASSQESNSGNTIYF
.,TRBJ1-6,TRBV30,CAGRIWGVGDSPLHF
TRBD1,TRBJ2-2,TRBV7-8,CASSSRTGTGTGELFF
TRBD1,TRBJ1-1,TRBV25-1,CASRDRGLDTEAFF
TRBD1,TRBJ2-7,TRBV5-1,CASSLVTGVNEQYF
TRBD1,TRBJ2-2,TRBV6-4,CASSDRGLNTGELFF
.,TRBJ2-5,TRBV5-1,CASSLWGEQETQYF
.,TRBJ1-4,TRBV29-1,CSGGQDPNEKLFF
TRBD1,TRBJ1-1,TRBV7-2,CASSLQGGTEAFF
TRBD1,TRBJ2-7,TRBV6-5,CASRRQGSLEQYF
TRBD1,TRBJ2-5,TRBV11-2,CASRPTGGPGVTQYF
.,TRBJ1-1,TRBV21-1,CASRPTREKGDTEAFF
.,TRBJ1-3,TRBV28,CASSRGGRVSSGNTIYF
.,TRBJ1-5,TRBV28,CALRVGGGNQPQHF
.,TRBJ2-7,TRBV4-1,CASSSSKGERYEQYF
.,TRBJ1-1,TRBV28,CASGRGMNTEAFF
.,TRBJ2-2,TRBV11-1,CASSFLNTGELFF
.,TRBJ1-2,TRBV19,CASSIRVGTNYGYTF
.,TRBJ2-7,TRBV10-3,CAISESGLRDKAYEQYF
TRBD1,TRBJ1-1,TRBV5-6,CASSHGTGGTEAFF
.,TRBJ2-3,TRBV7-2,CASSASSDTQYF
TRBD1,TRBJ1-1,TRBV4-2,CASSQGDREVNTEAFF
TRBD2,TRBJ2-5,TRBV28,CASSGTSGVQETQYF
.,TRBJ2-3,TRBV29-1,CSVEPSSTDTQYF
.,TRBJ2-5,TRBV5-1,CASSLSRRNQETQYF
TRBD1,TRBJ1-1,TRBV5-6,CASSRTTGGGTEAFF
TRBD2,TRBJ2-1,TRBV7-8,CASSQQLAGAVSSYNEQFF
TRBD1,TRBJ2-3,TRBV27,CASSRLGQEIPDTQYF
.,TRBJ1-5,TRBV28,CASSPPRGGDLYSNQPQHF
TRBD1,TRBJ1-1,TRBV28,CASSSLRTGGPPEAFF
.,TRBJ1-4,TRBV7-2,CASSPQSQRTNEKLFF
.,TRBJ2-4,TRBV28,CASSLGGGTKTYF
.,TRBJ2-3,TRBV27,CASSLSGTISTDTQYF
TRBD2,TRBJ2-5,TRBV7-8,CASSLSLAGGGETQYF
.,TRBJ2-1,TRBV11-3,CASSLGQYNEQFF
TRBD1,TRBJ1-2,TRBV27,CASSLSRGGLNGYTF
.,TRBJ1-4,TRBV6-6,CASSYSGARGEKLFF
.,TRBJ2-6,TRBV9,CASSVARAGANVLTF
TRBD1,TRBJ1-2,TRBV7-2,CASSLIPRTGVGGYTF
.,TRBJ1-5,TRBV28,CASRGGGTHSNQPQHF
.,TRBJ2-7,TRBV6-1,CASSDTHRVGGTYEQYF
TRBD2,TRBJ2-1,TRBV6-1,CASSDPGGATVNEQFF
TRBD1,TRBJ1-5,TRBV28,CASSSDREGGQPQHF
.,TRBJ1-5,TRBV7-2,CASSRTANSNQPQHF